This entry concerns a single T cell receptor (beta chain). V gave up 7 bases and J gave up 4 bases; unmatched junction bases: 1. This CDR3 has 13 amino acids. Germline V gives CDR1 SNHLY, CDR2 FYNNEI. Libraries were prepared by immunoSEQ multiplex PCR; TCRdb keeps only in-frame clonotypes and omits some of them. The data show 150,000 to 200,000 clones, 80% to 90% seen once. The data belong to a study of blood T cell repertoires in COVID-19. Participants were aged roughly 18 to 89 years from roughly 26 US areas. This chain links TRBV2 with TRBJ1-6, with 7 bases lining up with TRBD1. The sequence was collected from a woman aged 45 to 65 in a cohort exposed to, infected with or recovered from COVID-19 (not recorded which). Input material: PBMCs or T cells enriched from blood (not recorded which). The CDR3 region has the DNA TGTGCCAGCACGACAGGGTATAATTCACCCCTCCACTTT. Translated, it gives CASTTGYNSPLHF.